These 28 T cell receptor beta chains share one sample of origin, sequenced in a study of control samples from healthy donors and cancer patients. Assay: immunoSEQ multiplex PCR; the TCRdb copy retains only in-frame clones and omits some. The repertoire includes about 120,000 clones, roughly nine tenths of them detected once, and about 1% sits in the top ten. Sequencing input: PBMCs. These receptors originate from a woman between 50 and 59 years old with colorectal cancer.

The gene calls are TRBV19 and TRBJ2-3, with D perhaps given as TRBD1 or TRBD2 (5 bases each). Between the trimmed V and J ends, which lost 4 bases and 0 bases, there was a span of 14 bases. In germline, CDR1 is LNHDA, CDR2 SQIVND (reference sequence). The CDR3 loop spans 16 amino acids. CDR3 DNA sequence: TGTGCCAGTAGTAAAGACAGCGGTCCAAGCACAGATACGCAGTATTTT. It encodes CASSKDSGPSTDTQYF.

As for this clone: Additional DNA sequences in this sample encode the identical CDR3. This chain joins TRBV7-9 and TRBJ1-3; D remains ambiguous. V lost 0 bases to trimming and J lost 4 bases, with 7 bases between them. CDR3 size: 14 residues. From germline, CDR1 is SEHNR and CDR2 FQNEAQ (reference sequence). The CDR3 bases are TGTGCCAGCAGCTTAGCCCCCCCGGGAAACACCATATATTTT. Translating it yields CASSLAPPGNTIYF.

The V and J genes are TRBV3-1 (or the pseudogene TRBV3-2) and TRBJ1-1, with D unclear. The CDR3 is 13 residues long. Trimming removed 4 bases at V and 4 bases at J, with 10 bases between. The germline V gene has CDR1 LGHDT and CDR2 YNNKEL (reference sequence). CDR3 nucleotide sequence: TGTGCCAGCAGCCTCTCAGTTAGCACTGAAGCTTTCTTT. The encoded protein is CASSLSVSTEAFF.

V gene TRBV27 combines with J gene TRBJ2-3; D perhaps matches TRBD1 (6 bases). There are 14 residues in the CDR3. Germline CDR1 and CDR2: MNHEY and SMNVEV (reference sequence). Trimming left V 1 base short and J 6 bases short, with 11 bases between. CDR3 sequence reads: CASSLYDRLDTQYF. The CDR3 bases are TGTGCCAGCAGTTTATACGACAGGCTGGATACGCAGTATTTT.

The V call is TRBV28, the J call TRBJ2-3; 8 bases align to TRBD2. This CDR3 has 13 amino acids. CDR1 and CDR2 (germline): MDHEN, SYDVKM. The trim removed 4 bases at V and 4 bases at J, leaving 1 base unmatched. CDR3 in amino acids: CASSWREADTQYF. DNA for the CDR3: TGTGCCAGCAGTTGGCGGGAGGCAGATACGCAGTATTTT.

The chain couples TRBV19 to TRBJ2-7; weak D call: TRBD1 (5 bases). Germline CDR1 is LNHDA and CDR2 is SQIVND (reference sequence). CDR3 length: 16 residues. Deletions cut 6 bases from V and 1 base from J, with 19 bases between. CDR3 loop: CASSPPGASDSYEQYF. CDR3 nucleotide sequence: TGTGCCAGTAGCCCCCCTGGGGCATCCGATTCCTACGAGCAGTACTTC. The full variable domain, completed using reference TRBV19 and TRBJ2-7, is DGGITQSPKYLFRKEGQNVTLSCEQNLNHDAMYWYRQDPGQGLRLIYYSQIVNDFQKGDIAEGYSVSREKKESFPLTVTSAQKNPTAFYLCASSPPGASDSYEQYFGPGTRLTVT.

Only one count was recorded for this clone. The chain is built from TRBV2 and TRBJ1-5; no firm D call. The CDR3 covers 14 residues. CDR1 and CDR2 from the germline V gene are SNHLY and FYNNEI. V lost 7 bases to trimming and J lost 6 bases, with 16 bases between them. CDR3: CASTSGEAPQPQHF. The CDR3 DNA sequence: TGTGCCAGCACCTCCGGGGAGGCACCTCAGCCCCAGCATTTT.

This sequence joins TRBV5-1 and TRBJ2-3, with D perhaps matching TRBD1 or TRBD2 (5 bases each). CDR3 length: 13 residues. The ends were cut back, 2 bases at V and 2 bases at J, with 6 bases in the middle. Germline CDR1 and CDR2: SGHRS and YFSETQ. The CDR3 sequence is CASSLGTTDTQYF. CDR3 coding DNA: TGCGCCAGCAGCTTAGGGACCACAGATACGCAGTATTTT.

J is TRBJ2-1 and V is TRBV6-6; 10 bases are shared with TRBD2. Germline values: CDR1 MNHNY, CDR2 SVGAGI (reference sequence). V was clipped by 0 bases and J by 4 bases; unmatched bases: 0. The CDR3 sequence is 15 residues long. The CDR3, as DNA: TGTGCCAGCAGTTACTCAGCGGGGGGGTACAATGAGCAGTTCTTC. Its translation is CASSYSAGGYNEQFF.

The chain uses TRBV5-4 and TRBJ2-1, with D perhaps assigned TRBD1 or TRBD2 (6 bases each). CDR1 is SGHNT and CDR2 is YYREEE in the germline V gene (reference sequence). Trimming cost V 1 base and J 6 bases, with 11 bases left between them. The CDR3 sequence is 14 residues long. The CDR3 DNA reads TGTGCCAGCAGCTTGATGGGGGGCAGCAATGAGCAGTTCTTC. Encoded protein: CASSLMGGSNEQFF.

V and J are TRBV6-6 and TRBJ1-1; the D is unclear. The V gene lost 2 bases and the J gene lost 1 base, with 8 bases spanning the gap. The CDR3 is made up of 14 amino acids. Germline CDR1 reads MNHNY; CDR2 reads SVGAGI (reference sequence). The CDR3 region has the DNA TGTGCCAGCAGTTACAGAGCGGAGAACACTGAAGCTTTCTTT. Its protein product is CASSYRAENTEAFF.

The chain links TRBV3-1 (or the pseudogene TRBV3-2) to TRBJ2-7; the D is unclear. CDR1 is LGHDT, CDR2 YNNKEL, per germline (reference sequence). There are 14 residues in the CDR3. V lost 1 base and J 2 bases, leaving 9 bases between the germline ends. CDR3 bases: TGTGCCAGCAGCCAAGTCAACGGCCCCTACGAGCAGTACTTC. Translated: CASSQVNGPYEQYF.

The chain carries TRBV10-1 and TRBJ2-2; tentative D call: TRBD2 (6 bases). The germline CDR1 and CDR2 sequences are WNHNN and SYGVQD (reference sequence). The CDR3 runs to 16 residues. V gave up 4 bases and J gave up 8 bases, with 20 bases separating them. CDR3 in DNA: TGCGCCAGCAGTGCTTCGTCGGGGACTCCGGCGGGGGAGCTGTTTTTT. This sequence encodes CASSASSGTPAGELFF.

The chain is built from TRBV10-3 and TRBJ2-5; D tentatively fits TRBD1 or TRBD2 (7 bases each). V was trimmed by 5 bases and J by 5 bases, leaving 15 bases between them. Germline assignment: CDR1 ENHRY and CDR2 SYGVKD. This CDR3 contains 14 residues. The CDR3 region is CAISPGGGDETQYF. The CDR3 DNA reads as TGTGCCATCAGTCCAGGGGGGGGAGATGAGACCCAGTACTTC.

The chain combines TRBV6-5 with TRBJ1-5; 7 nucleotides agree with TRBD1. The CDR3 contains 14 residues. V was pared by 6 bases and J by 0 bases, with 2 bases of the junction left unmatched. The germline gives CDR1 MNHEY, CDR2 SVGAGI. As DNA, the CDR3 is TGTGCCAGCAGGCCAGGGGGTAGCAATCAGCCCCAGCATTTT. Translating gives CASRPGGSNQPQHF.

The V gene is TRBV11-2, the J gene TRBJ1-1; TRBD1 matches 9 bases. The V and J ends lost 4 bases and 3 bases, in that order; junction bases with no gene match: 9. Germline lookup yields CDR1 SGHAT and CDR2 FQNNGV. The CDR3 contains 16 residues. This CDR3 is CASSSNRGHDDTEAFF. CDR3 nucleotides: TGTGCCAGCAGCTCCAACAGGGGGCACGACGACACTGAAGCTTTCTTT.

The chain recombines TRBV15 with TRBJ2-1, with 10 nucleotides matching TRBD2. This CDR3 is 19 amino acids long. Germline V gene data show CDR1 as LNHNV and CDR2 as YYDKDF (reference sequence). V gave up 2 bases and J gave up 2 bases; unmatched junction bases: 12. CDR3 sequence: CATSRSNFVSGRAYNEQFF. Here the CDR3 DNA reads TGTGCCACCAGCAGATCAAATTTCGTGAGCGGGAGGGCCTACAATGAGCAGTTCTTC.

The genes are TRBV19 and TRBJ2-7; 8 bases align to TRBD1. Per the germline V gene, CDR1 is LNHDA and CDR2 is SQIVND (reference sequence). CDR3 length equals 15 residues. V lost 5 bases to trimming and J lost 0 bases; unmatched junction nucleotides: 6. CDR3 in DNA: TGTGCCAGTAGTCTCAGACAGGGGAGCTCCTACGAGCAGTACTTC. As protein: CASSLRQGSSYEQYF. The full variable domain, in which reference TRBV19 and TRBJ2-7 provide the parts outside the CDR3, is DGGITQSPKYLFRKEGQNVTLSCEQNLNHDAMYWYRQDPGQGLRLIYYSQIVNDFQKGDIAEGYSVSREKKESFPLTVTSAQKNPTAFYLCASSLRQGSSYEQYFGPGTRLTVT.

The V gene is TRBV3-1 (or the pseudogene TRBV3-2), the J gene TRBJ2-7; D not certain. With 0 bases removed from V and 5 bases from J, the gap between germline ends came to 8 bases. The CDR3 consists of 13 residues. Looked up from germline, CDR1 is LGHDT and CDR2 is YNNKEL (reference sequence). CDR3 residues: CASSQDLDHEQYF. The CDR3 DNA follows: TGTGCCAGCAGCCAAGATCTGGACCACGAGCAGTACTTC.

The chain recombines TRBV7-3 with TRBJ2-1, with D uncertain. V was cut by 1 base and J by 6 bases, with 16 bases left in between. This CDR3 is built from 16 residues. CDR1 is SGHTA, CDR2 FQGTGA, per germline. CDR3: CASSLMATISVNEQFF. The CDR3, as DNA: TGTGCCAGCAGCTTAATGGCCACGATCTCGGTCAATGAGCAGTTCTTC.

V is TRBV19 and J is TRBJ2-7; 10 bases are shared with TRBD1. The length of the CDR3 is 15 residues. Trimming removed 6 bases from V and 5 bases from J; junction bases left unmatched: 10. Per germline, CDR1 LNHDA and CDR2 SQIVND (reference sequence). The DNA for the CDR3 is TGTGCCAGTAGCATCATGGGGACAGGGGTGGACGAGCAGTACTTC. As protein: CASSIMGTGVDEQYF.

V is TRBV19 and J is TRBJ2-3, with D perhaps matching TRBD2 (6 bases). The germline gives CDR1 LNHDA, CDR2 SQIVND (reference sequence). This CDR3 is built from 14 residues. Trimming cost V 6 bases and J 3 bases, with 13 bases left between them. The CDR3 DNA reads TGTGCCAGTAGGGAGGGCGGGGTTACAGATACGCAGTATTTT. Protein: CASREGGVTDTQYF.

The V call is TRBV11-3, the J call TRBJ2-2, with 11 bases aligning to TRBD1. The CDR3 has 16 residues. The germline gives CDR1 SGHNT, CDR2 YENEEA. V lost 3 bases and J lost 5; bases outside the gene matches: 5. DNA for the CDR3: TGTGCCAGCAGCTTCCGAGGGACAGGGGGTACCGGGGAGCTGTTTTTT. Translation: CASSFRGTGGTGELFF.

The chain couples TRBV5-8 to TRBJ1-1; D gene uncertain. This CDR3 contains 15 residues. With 2 bases removed from V and 0 bases from J, the gap between germline ends came to 11 bases. Germline V gene sequence: CDR1 SGHTS, CDR2 YDEGEE. The CDR3 protein is CASSFIGLMNTEAFF. The CDR3, as DNA: TGTGCCAGCAGCTTCATAGGCCTAATGAACACTGAAGCTTTCTTT.

The chain couples TRBV29-1 to TRBJ2-5, with D perhaps TRBD1 or TRBD2 (6 bases each). V lost 4 bases to trimming and J lost 7 bases, with 13 bases between them. This CDR3 is 12 amino acids long. The germline CDR1 and CDR2 sequences are SQVTM and ANQGSEA. The CDR3 loop reads CSVVSGARTQYF. CDR3 nucleotides: TGCAGCGTTGTCTCGGGGGCGCGGACCCAGTACTTC.

This chain uses TRBV7-9 with TRBJ1-5; TRBD1 agrees at 10 bases. This CDR3 has 17 amino acids. V gave up 5 bases and J gave up 0 bases; unmatched junction bases: 7. Looked up from germline, CDR1 is SEHNR and CDR2 is FQNEAQ (reference sequence). The CDR3 loop reads CASSHGQGDNSNQPQHF. The CDR3 DNA reads as TGTGCCAGCAGCCATGGACAGGGGGACAATAGCAATCAGCCCCAGCATTTT.

J is TRBJ1-1 and V is TRBV3-1 (or the pseudogene TRBV3-2); no firm D call. CDR3 length: 12 residues. V lost 1 base to trimming and J lost 6 bases, with 6 bases between them. CDR1 and CDR2 (germline): LGHDT, YNNKEL (reference sequence). The CDR3 protein is CASSQVDAEAFF. CDR3 in DNA: TGTGCCAGCAGCCAAGTAGATGCTGAAGCTTTCTTT.

In this sample, this clone turned up once. The rearrangement links TRBV11-2 to TRBJ1-1; TRBD1 is a possible D gene (6 bases). The CDR3 extends over 14 amino acids. V was clipped by 5 bases and J by 0 bases, with 10 bases between them. Germline V CDR1 and CDR2: SGHAT, FQNNGV. CDR3 coding DNA: TGTGCCAGCAGCACGGACAGTGTGAACACTGAAGCTTTCTTT. Encoded protein: CASSTDSVNTEAFF. Complete variable domain (other parts from reference TRBV11-2 and TRBJ1-1): EAGVAQSPRYKIIEKRQSVAFWCNPISGHATLYWYQQILGQGPKLLIQFQNNGVVDDSQLPKDRFSAERLKGVDSTLKIQPAKLEDSAVYLCASSTDSVNTEAFFGQGTRLTVV.